One and the same sample provided the 26 T cell receptor beta chains below, sequenced in a study of cytomegalovirus exposure and HLA in healthy donors. Amplification used 60 Vbeta primers and 13 Jbeta primers. Sequenced by immunoSEQ multiplex PCR; TCRdb stores in-frame clones only, minus some. This table has roughly 250,000 clones, about four fifths appearing once. Sequenced: PBMCs. The receptors here all came from a girl between 2 and 10 years old in good health and CMV-seronegative.

The chain has TRBV7-2 and TRBJ1-5, with 9 bases aligning to TRBD1. J lost 2 bases, V lost 3 bases, and 2 bases had no gene match. Germline assignment: CDR1 SGHTA and CDR2 FQGNSA. CDR3 length equals 15 residues. CDR3 sequence reads: CASSLTGGGNQPQHF. In DNA, the CDR3 is TGTGCCAGCAGCTTGACAGGGGGGGGCAATCAGCCCCAGCATTTT.

The V and J genes are TRBV7-6 and TRBJ2-7; unclear D gene. This CDR3 is 13 amino acids long. CDR1 is SGHVS, CDR2 FNYEAQ, per germline. With 1 base removed from V and 3 bases from J, the gap between germline ends came to 7 bases. Written as DNA, the CDR3 is TGTGCCAGCAGCTTAGAACTGAGCTACGAGCAGTACTTC. This encodes CASSLELSYEQYF.

V gene TRBV5-1 combines with J gene TRBJ2-1; 11 bases line up with TRBD2. Trimming cost V 3 bases and J 0 bases; bases outside gene matches: 14. CDR3 size: 20 residues. CDR1 and CDR2 (germline): SGHRS, YFSETQ. In nucleotides, the CDR3 is TGCGCCAGCAGCTGGGCCGGGACTAGCGGTCTAGTTGGCTCCTACAATGAGCAGTTCTTC. Residues: CASSWAGTSGLVGSYNEQFF.

The chain couples TRBV19 to TRBJ2-1, with a tentative D call TRBD2 (6 bases). Germline assignment: CDR1 LNHDA and CDR2 SQIVND (reference sequence). Trimming took off 5 bases at V and 7 bases at J, with 6 bases between the two ends. The CDR3 totals 11 residues. CDR3 region: CASSGRNEQFF. The CDR3 region has the DNA TGTGCCAGTAGTGGGAGGAATGAGCAGTTCTTC.

The rearrangement joins TRBV19 to TRBJ2-7; 10 nucleotides match TRBD1. From germline, CDR1 is LNHDA and CDR2 SQIVND (reference sequence). The CDR3 is made up of 15 amino acids. With V trimmed by 5 bases and J by 0 bases, 4 bases remained unmatched. The CDR3 sequence is CASSPGQGVSYEQYF. CDR3 coding DNA: TGTGCCAGTAGTCCAGGACAGGGGGTCTCCTACGAGCAGTACTTC.

V is TRBV30 and J is TRBJ2-1; the D gene is possibly TRBD2 (6 bases). The CDR3 contains 17 residues. Deletions cut 1 base from V and 3 bases from J, with 19 bases between. CDR1 is GTSNPN and CDR2 is SVGIG in the germline V gene (reference sequence). The CDR3 is CAWSGGSLASLYNEQFF. CDR3 sequence (DNA): TGTGCCTGGAGTGGCGGTTCCCTAGCGAGCCTCTACAATGAGCAGTTCTTC. The variable domain in full, completed from reference TRBV30 and TRBJ2-1, reads SQTIHQWPATLVQPVGSPLSLECTVEGTSNPNLYWYRQAAGRGLQLLFYSVGIGQISSEVPQNLSASRPQDRQFILSSKKLLLSDSGFYLCAWSGGSLASLYNEQFFGPGTRLTVL.

This clone turned up a few times. This sequence joins TRBV18 and TRBJ1-3, with D unclear. Per the germline V gene, CDR1 is KGHSH and CDR2 is LQKENI. The CDR3 contains 16 residues. Between the trimmed V and J ends, which lost 2 bases and 3 bases, there was a span of 14 bases. CDR3 loop: CASSPYEHPCGNTIYF. The CDR3 DNA follows: TGTGCCAGCTCACCATACGAACATCCGTGTGGAAACACCATATATTTT.

The V call is TRBV9, the J call TRBJ2-5; D not resolved. Per the germline V gene, CDR1 is SGDLS and CDR2 is YYNGEE. This CDR3 contains 14 residues. The ends were cut back, 5 bases at V and 0 bases at J, with 11 bases in the middle. The DNA for the CDR3 is TGTGCCAGCAGTACTCAACCGTACCAAGAGACCCAGTACTTC. This encodes CASSTQPYQETQYF.

The chain carries TRBV6-5 and TRBJ2-1; possible D gene TRBD2, 6 bases. There are 16 residues in the CDR3. Germline V CDR1 and CDR2: MNHEY, SVGAGI. V was cut by 2 bases and J by 0 bases, with 11 bases left in between. Here the CDR3 DNA reads TGTGCCAGCAGTTACCCCGGGGGAGCCTCCTACAATGAGCAGTTCTTC. This codes for CASSYPGGASYNEQFF.

About this clone: One end of the junction varies from germline; a read error may be responsible. The chain carries TRBV7-9 and TRBJ2-1, with TRBD2 identical over 7 bases. The CDR3 is made up of 19 amino acids. CDR1 is SEHNR, CDR2 FQNEAQ, per germline (reference sequence). The CDR3 DNA reads TGTTCCAGCAGCTTATATCCCTCGGGTGGGAGGGAGTCGGGCAATGAGCAGTTCTTC. Translating it yields CSSSLYPSGGRESGNEQFF.

V and J are TRBV18 and TRBJ2-7; possible D gene TRBD2, 6 bases. V lost 4 bases and J 2 bases, leaving 15 bases between the germline ends. CDR1 KGHSH and CDR2 LQKENI come from the germline V gene. The length of the CDR3 is 15 residues. The CDR3 spells CASSRQRASPYEQYF. CDR3 nucleotides: TGTGCCAGCTCACGGCAGCGGGCCTCCCCCTACGAGCAGTACTTC.

The chain links TRBV5-1 to TRBJ2-3; no clear D. This CDR3 has 15 residues. CDR1 and CDR2 (germline): SGHRS, YFSETQ. Trimming took 4 bases from V and 0 from J, leaving 12 bases between them. The CDR3 nucleotides are TGCGCCAGCAGCCCTCCGAGTAGTAGCACAGATACGCAGTATTTT. It is translated as CASSPPSSSTDTQYF.

V and J are TRBV10-3 and TRBJ2-7; 8 bases line up with TRBD2. Germline V gene data show CDR1 as ENHRY and CDR2 as SYGVKD. The junction had 6 bases not matched to a gene; V was cut back by 8 bases and J by 3 bases. There are 13 residues in the CDR3. CDR3 residues: CAIQRGGNYEQYF. The CDR3 DNA reads TGTGCCATCCAACGGGGGGGCAACTACGAGCAGTACTTC.

V is TRBV7-9 and J is TRBJ1-6; a weak D match, TRBD1 (6 bases). This CDR3 contains 18 residues. Trimming took 4 bases from V and 0 from J, leaving 16 bases between them. Germline CDR1 reads SEHNR; CDR2 reads FQNEAQ (reference sequence). The CDR3 region has the DNA TGTGCCAGCAGCTCGCGAGGGGGGGGAAGCTCCTATAATTCACCCCTCCACTTT. Translating it yields CASSSRGGGSSYNSPLHF.

The chain joins TRBV13 to TRBJ2-7, with TRBD2 matching 11 bases. V lost 5 bases to trimming and J lost 3 bases; unmatched junction nucleotides: 6. The CDR3 spans 15 residues. Germline V gives CDR1 PRHDT, CDR2 FYEKMQ (reference sequence). The CDR3 spells CASSRGLAGFYEQYF. The CDR3 DNA follows: TGTGCCAGCAGCAGAGGACTAGCGGGTTTCTACGAGCAGTACTTC.

This chain uses TRBV7-3 with TRBJ1-1; the D gene is possibly TRBD1 (6 bases). The ends were cut back, 5 bases at V and 4 bases at J, with 11 bases in the middle. From germline, CDR1 is SGHTA and CDR2 FQGTGA. CDR3 length: 13 residues. The CDR3 protein is CASSPTGSTEAFF. As DNA, the CDR3 is TGTGCCAGCAGCCCAACAGGGTCCACTGAAGCTTTCTTT.

The V and J genes are TRBV28 and TRBJ2-7; 10 nucleotides align to TRBD2. This CDR3 has 19 amino acids. Trimming cost V 3 bases and J 6 bases; bases outside gene matches: 20. Germline CDR1 MDHEN, CDR2 SYDVKM. The CDR3 DNA is TGTGCCAGCAGTTTGGAATGGCCATGTAGCGGGAGGAGGAACTGCGAGCAGTACTTC. This sequence encodes CASSLEWPCSGRRNCEQYF.

This clone was recorded once. The chain combines TRBV6-1 with TRBJ2-1; D remains unclear. This CDR3 has 15 amino acids. V was shortened by 1 base and J by 4 bases, with 11 bases between the two germline ends. Germline V lookup: CDR1 MNHNS, CDR2 SASEGT. Written as DNA, the CDR3 is TGTGCCAGCAGTGAAGACTCGTCGATGTACAATGAGCAGTTCTTC. Translating gives CASSEDSSMYNEQFF.

This chain joins TRBV4-2 and TRBJ1-2; D call uncertain. The germline V and J ends were trimmed by 0 bases and 7 bases, with 9 bases remaining between them. CDR1 LGHNA and CDR2 YNFKEQ come from the germline V gene. The CDR3 spans 13 residues. The CDR3: CASSQDRRFGYTF. CDR3 bases: TGTGCCAGCAGCCAAGACAGGCGCTTTGGCTACACCTTC.

This chain links TRBV6-5 with TRBJ1-2; 9 nucleotides match TRBD1. This CDR3 is built from 15 residues. The germline V gene has CDR1 MNHEY and CDR2 SVGAGI. The ends lost 5 bases at V and 8 bases at J; junction bases unmatched: 12. The CDR3 sequence is CASSMWDRAPSGYTF. The CDR3 DNA reads as TGTGCCAGCAGTATGTGGGACAGGGCGCCTTCCGGCTACACCTTC.

Concerning this clone: The identical CDR3 is also encoded by other nucleotide sequences in the sample. The rearrangement uses TRBV20-1 and TRBJ2-7; D remains unclear. The length of the CDR3 is 11 residues. Trimming took off 3 bases at V and 4 bases at J, with 7 bases between the two ends. Germline V gives CDR1 DFQATT, CDR2 SNEGSKA (reference sequence). The CDR3 is CSARAEYEQYF. Here the CDR3 DNA reads TGCAGTGCTAGGGCGGAGTACGAGCAGTACTTC.

CDR3 loop: CASSILAGTPREAFF. CDR3 sequence (DNA): TGTGCCAGCAGCATACTTGCCGGGACACCTAGGGAAGCTTTCTTT. This chain connects TRBV7-8 to TRBJ1-1, with D possibly matching TRBD1 (6 bases). Germline-derived CDR1 and CDR2 are SGHVS and FQNEAQ. Trimming removed 5 bases from V and 8 bases from J, with 21 bases in between. This CDR3 contains 15 residues.

This CDR3 is CASSKGQGMNTEAFF. The CDR3 region has the DNA TGCGCCAGCAGCAAGGGACAGGGGATGAACACTGAAGCTTTCTTT. The rearrangement uses TRBV5-1 and TRBJ1-1, with TRBD1 matching 10 bases. J lost 0 bases, V lost 4 bases, and 3 bases had no gene match. The CDR3 totals 15 residues. Germline values: CDR1 SGHRS, CDR2 YFSETQ.

This chain uses TRBV13 with TRBJ2-5; D not resolved. Trimming shortened V by 6 bases and J by 1 base, and 12 bases separated the two germline ends. The CDR3 totals 14 residues. Germline lookup yields CDR1 PRHDT and CDR2 FYEKMQ (reference sequence). The CDR3 region is CASRRLGAQETQYF. DNA of the CDR3: TGTGCCAGCAGGCGCCTCGGTGCCCAAGAGACCCAGTACTTC. Full variable domain (remainder filled in from reference TRBV13 and TRBJ2-5): AAGVIQSPRHLIKEKRETATLKCYPIPRHDTVYWYQQGPGQDPQFLISFYEKMQSDKGSIPDRFSAQQFSDYHSELNMSSLELGDSALYFCASRRLGAQETQYFGPGTRLLVL.

This sequence joins TRBV27 and TRBJ1-2; 8 bases line up with TRBD1. The germline CDR1 and CDR2 sequences are MNHEY and SMNVEV (reference sequence). There are 15 residues in the CDR3. V dropped 2 bases and J dropped 8; count of bases not matched to a gene: 10. CDR3 residues: CASSLGQGTSYGYTF. In nucleotides, the CDR3 is TGTGCCAGCAGTTTAGGACAGGGCACTTCTTACGGCTACACCTTC.

The chain carries TRBV5-6 and TRBJ2-5; 10 bases line up with TRBD2. The end of the DNA aligns better with TRBJ2-7, so the J call may be wrong. The CDR3 covers 14 residues. Germline values: CDR1 SGHDT, CDR2 YYEEEE. The CDR3 spells CASSDLAGAYEQYF. CDR3 sequence (DNA): TGTGCCAGCAGCGACCTAGCGGGAGCCTACGAGCAGTACTTC.